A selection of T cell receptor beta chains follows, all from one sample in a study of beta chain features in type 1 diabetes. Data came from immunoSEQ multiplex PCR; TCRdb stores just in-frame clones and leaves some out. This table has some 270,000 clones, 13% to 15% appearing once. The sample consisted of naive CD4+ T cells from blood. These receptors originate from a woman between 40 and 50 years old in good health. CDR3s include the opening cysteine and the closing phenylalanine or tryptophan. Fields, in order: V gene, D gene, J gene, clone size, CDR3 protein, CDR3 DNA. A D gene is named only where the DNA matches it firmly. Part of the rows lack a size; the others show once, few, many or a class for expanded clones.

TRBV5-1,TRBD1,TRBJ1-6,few,CASSLDYPDRDTPLHF,TGCGCCAGCAGCTTGGACTACCCTGACAGGGACACACCCCTCCACTTT
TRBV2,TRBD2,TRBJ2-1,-,CASSLNGLAGGQFF,TGTGCCAGCAGTTTGAACGGGCTAGCGGGGGGGCAGTTCTTC
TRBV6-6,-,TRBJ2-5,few,CASSFRGLTQKAQYF,TGTGCCAGCAGTTTCCGCGGACTGACGCAGAAGGCCCAGTACTTC
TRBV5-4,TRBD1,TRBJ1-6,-,CASGGGQGGSNSPLHF,TGTGCCAGCGGTGGGGGACAGGGAGGAAGTAATTCACCCCTCCACTTT
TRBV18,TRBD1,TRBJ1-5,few,CASSPSGGNQPQHF,TGTGCCAGCTCACCATCAGGGGGCAACCAGCCCCAGCATTTT
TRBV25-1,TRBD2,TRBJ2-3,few,CASSESGTSDTDTQYF,TGTGCCAGCAGTGAATCTGGGACTAGTGACACAGATACGCAGTATTTT
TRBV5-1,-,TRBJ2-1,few,CASQVGGTYNEQFF,TGCGCCAGCCAGGTGGGGGGAACCTACAATGAGCAGTTCTTC
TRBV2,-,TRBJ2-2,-,CASSFSGERRELFF,TGTGCCAGCAGTTTCTCAGGGGAGCGGAGGGAGCTGTTTTTT
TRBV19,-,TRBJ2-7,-,CASISPSYEQYF,TGTGCCAGTATATCTCCCAGCTACGAGCAGTACTTC
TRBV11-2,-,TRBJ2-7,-,CASSSRGYYEQYF,TGTGCCAGCAGCTCCAGAGGGTACTACGAGCAGTACTTC
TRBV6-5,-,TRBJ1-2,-,CASSTGLGSYGYTF,TGTGCCAGCAGCACGGGACTAGGGAGCTATGGCTACACCTTC
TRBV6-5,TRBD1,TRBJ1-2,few,CASRAGTGTHYGYTF,TGTGCCAGCAGAGCCGGGACAGGGACCCACTATGGCTACACCTTC
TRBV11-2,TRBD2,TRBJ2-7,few,CASRGLAGGLSYEQYF,TGTGCCAGCAGGGGTCTAGCGGGGGGGCTCTCCTACGAGCAGTACTTC
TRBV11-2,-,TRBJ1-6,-,CASSLVGPFGGVNSPLHF,TGTGCCAGCAGCTTAGTGGGGCCGTTTGGAGGGGTCAATTCACCCCTCCACTTT
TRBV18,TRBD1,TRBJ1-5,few,CASSLTGWDQPQHF,TGTGCCAGCTCACTGACAGGGTGGGATCAGCCCCAGCATTTT
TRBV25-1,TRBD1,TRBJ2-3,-,CASSEVRTGYTDTQYF,TGTGCCAGCAGTGAAGTTCGGACAGGTTACACAGATACGCAGTATTTT
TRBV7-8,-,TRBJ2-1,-,CASSLELYNEQFF,TGTGCCAGCAGCTTAGAGCTTTACAATGAGCAGTTCTTC
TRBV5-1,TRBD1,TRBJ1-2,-,CASSSGQVEGYTF,TGCGCCAGCAGCTCCGGACAGGTCGAAGGCTACACCTTC
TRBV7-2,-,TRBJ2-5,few,CASTKGNPKETQYF,TGTGCCAGCACCAAGGGGAACCCTAAAGAGACCCAGTACTTC
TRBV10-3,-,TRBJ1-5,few,CAIAPQGHNQPQHF,TGTGCCATCGCGCCACAGGGCCACAATCAGCCCCAGCATTTT
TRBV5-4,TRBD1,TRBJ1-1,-,CASRFRDRDTEAFF,TGTGCCAGCAGGTTCCGGGACAGGGACACTGAAGCTTTCTTT
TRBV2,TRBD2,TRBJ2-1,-,CASSVSGEYNEQFF,TGTGCCAGCAGTGTAAGCGGGGAATACAATGAGCAGTTCTTC
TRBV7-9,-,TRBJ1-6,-,CASSLGSAGNNSPLHF,TGTGCCAGCAGCTTAGGTTCGGCAGGGAATAATTCACCCCTCCACTTT
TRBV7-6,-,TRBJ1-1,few,CASGARANTEAFF,TGTGCCAGCGGGGCAAGAGCAAACACTGAAGCTTTCTTT
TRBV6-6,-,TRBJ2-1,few,CASSYTNEQFF,TGTGCCAGCAGTTACACTAATGAGCAGTTCTTC
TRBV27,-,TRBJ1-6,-,CASSLRRNRPDSPLHF,TGTGCCAGCAGTTTACGTCGGAACAGGCCTGATTCACCCCTCCACTTT
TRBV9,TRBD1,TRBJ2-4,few,CASSVDSGQGVRNIQYF,TGTGCCAGCAGCGTAGACTCCGGACAGGGGGTGAGGAACATTCAGTACTTC
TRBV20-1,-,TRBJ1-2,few,CSTSLGGYTF,TGCAGTACAAGTCTAGGAGGCTACACCTTC
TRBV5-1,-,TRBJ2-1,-,CASSILTGTEYNEQFF,TGCGCCAGCAGCATACTAACCGGGACTGAATACAATGAGCAGTTCTTC
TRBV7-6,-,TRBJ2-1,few,CASSLETGRLEGQFF,TGTGCCAGCAGCTTAGAGACAGGGAGGCTTGAAGGGCAGTTCTTC
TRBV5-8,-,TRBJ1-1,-,CASSTSQGLTEAFF,TGTGCCAGCAGCACCTCGCAGGGACTCACTGAAGCTTTCTTT
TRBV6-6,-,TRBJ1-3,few,CASSYSRGLSGNTIYF,TGTGCCAGCAGTTACTCGCGGGGACTCTCTGGAAACACCATATATTTT
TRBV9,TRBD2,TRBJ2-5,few,CASSVDPAGGSQETQYF,TGTGCCAGCAGCGTAGATCCGGCGGGGGGCTCCCAAGAGACCCAGTACTTC
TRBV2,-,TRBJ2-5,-,CASSPGTKETQYF,TGTGCCAGCAGTCCCGGGACAAAAGAGACCCAGTACTTC
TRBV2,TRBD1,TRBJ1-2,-,CASSEVGGTGGGYTF,TGTGCCAGCAGTGAAGTAGGCGGGACAGGTGGAGGCTACACCTTC
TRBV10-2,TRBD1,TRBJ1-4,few,CASTLAGGEKLFF,TGCGCCAGCACGTTGGCAGGGGGTGAAAAACTGTTTTTT
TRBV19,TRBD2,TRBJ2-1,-,CASSIGASGGYNEQFF,TGTGCCAGTAGTATAGGGGCTAGCGGGGGATACAATGAGCAGTTCTTC
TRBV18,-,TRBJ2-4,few,CASSPVTGQVAKNIQYF,TGTGCCAGCTCACCAGTTACTGGGCAAGTAGCCAAAAACATTCAGTACTTC
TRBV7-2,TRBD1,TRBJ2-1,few,CASSSPGQGHNEQFF,TGTGCCAGCAGCTCACCGGGACAGGGTCACAATGAGCAGTTCTTC
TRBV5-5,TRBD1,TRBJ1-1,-,CASNQGGSSGAFF,TGTGCCAGCAATCAGGGGGGATCCAGTGGAGCTTTCTTT
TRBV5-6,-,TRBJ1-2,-,CASSLGRGKGYTF,TGTGCCAGCAGCTTGGGCAGGGGAAAGGGCTACACCTTC
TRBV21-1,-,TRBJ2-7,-,CASSLTVEGSGVPPHEQYF,TGTGCCAGCAGTCTAACGGTAGAGGGATCGGGGGTACCCCCCCACGAGCAGTACTTC
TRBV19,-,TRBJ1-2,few,CASSIGKDGYTF,TGTGCCAGTAGTATCGGGAAGGATGGCTACACCTTC
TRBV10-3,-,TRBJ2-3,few,CAITPGLHTDTQYF,TGTGCCATCACTCCGGGACTTCACACAGATACGCAGTATTTT
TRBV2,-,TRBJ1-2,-,CASGGGGYGYTF,TGTGCCAGTGGGGGGGGAGGTTATGGCTACACCTTC